Detailed here is one T cell receptor (beta chain). These data belong to a study of PD-L1 blockade in urothelial cancer. The wider study: Atezolizumab therapy began for patients at some point between 2014 and 2016, dosed at 1,200 mg intravenously every 3 weeks. At 3 weeks after treatment start (second dose) and again at 6 weeks, blood was analyzed. Bladder-origin urothelial cancer in males covered about 85% of the roughly 29 patients.

Measured with immunoSEQ multiplex PCR; TCRdb has only the in-frame clones, and not every one. The sample records tens of thousands of clones, approximately 86% being singletons. The starting material was PBMCs, obtained around atezolizumab (anti-PD-L1) treatment. This sequence was found in a man in his fifties or sixties with urothelial cancer.

CDR3 residues: CASSLEVGGDGYTF. CDR3 nucleotide sequence: TGTGCCAGCAGCTTAGAAGTAGGGGGCGATGGCTACACCTTC. This rearrangement joins TRBV11-1 to TRBJ1-2; TRBD1 matches 7 bases. Germline trimming cut 1 base from V and 6 bases from J; bases unmatched to any gene: 5. Germline-derived CDR1 and CDR2 are SGHAT and FQDESV (reference sequence). CDR3 length: 14 amino acids.